The rows below give T cell receptor beta chains drawn from one sample of a study of blood T cell repertoires in COVID-19. The protocol was immunoSEQ multiplex PCR, while the TCRdb copy is restricted to in-frame clones and leaves out a portion. The data show some 75,000 clones, with around nine tenths seen just once and 6.9% held by the top ten. The source material was peripheral blood. The receptors shown here come from a human donor in a cohort sampled during active COVID-19. CDR3s include the opening cysteine and the closing phenylalanine or tryptophan. A D gene is named only where the DNA matches it firmly. For some rows the clone size is stated as once, few or many, or as a class when expanded; others skip it.

TRBJ2-5 | TRBV10-2 | . | . | TGCGCCAGCAGTAGTACAGGGGAGACCCAGTACTTC | CASSSTGETQYF
TRBJ2-5 | TRBV7-2 | TRBD2 | . | TGTGCCAGCAGCTTATATCGGCTAGCGGGGGGAAGTGTAGAGACCCAGTACTTC | CASSLYRLAGGSVETQYF
TRBJ1-2 | TRBV7-8 | . | . | TGTGCCAGCAGCTTAGGGGCAGTCAACTATGGCTACACCTTC | CASSLGAVNYGYTF
TRBJ1-2 | TRBV13 | . | once | TGTGCCAGCAGCTTATCAGGGAACTATGGCTACACCTTC | CASSLSGNYGYTF
TRBJ1-3 | TRBV19 | . | . | TGTGCCAGTAGTCTCTACCTCGGACAACCCTCTGGAAACACCATATATTTT | CASSLYLGQPSGNTIYF
TRBJ1-5 | TRBV18 | . | . | TGTGCCAGCTCACCAAGGGCAGGGCGAAGCAATCAGCCCCAGCATTTT | CASSPRAGRSNQPQHF
TRBJ1-5 | TRBV18 | . | . | TGTGCCAGCTCCGTCTCAGGGACACTTAGCAATCAGCCCCAGCATTTT | CASSVSGTLSNQPQHF
TRBJ2-6 | TRBV7-8 | . | . | TGTGCCAGCAGCTTAGACAGCCCTGGGGCCAACGTCCTGACTTTC | CASSLDSPGANVLTF
TRBJ1-1 | TRBV19 | . | once | TGTGCCAGTAGGGCCGGGACACCGAACACTGAAGCTTTCTTT | CASRAGTPNTEAFF
TRBJ1-1 | TRBV28 | TRBD1 | medium-sized | TGTGCCAGCAGCTCAGAAAGGACAGGGGACGAAGCTTTCTTT | CASSSERTGDEAFF
TRBJ2-5 | TRBV5-6 | . | . | TGTGCCAGCAGCTCCTTTTTGATCTCCCGAGGGGAGACCCAGTACTTC | CASSSFLISRGETQYF
TRBJ2-5 | TRBV27 | . | . | TGTGCCAGCAGTTTTGGAACTAGCTCCCCCCAAGAGACCCAGTACTTC | CASSFGTSSPQETQYF
TRBJ2-5 | TRBV3-1/TRBV3-2 | TRBD1 | . | TGTGCCAGCCGGACAGGCCTCCAAGAGACCCAGTACTTC | CASRTGLQETQYF
TRBJ1-1 | TRBV5-4 | . | . | TGTGCCAGCAGCTTGGAGCGGGGGATGTCTTTCTTT | CASSLERGMSFF
TRBJ1-2 | TRBV18 | . | . | TGTGCCAGCTCACCGCGGACAAACTCTAACTATGGCTACACCTTC | CASSPRTNSNYGYTF
TRBJ1-2 | TRBV5-5 | TRBD1 | . | TGTGCCAGCAGCCCCCGGGACAGGGGTTTTTACTATGGCTACACCTTC | CASSPRDRGFYYGYTF
TRBJ2-1 | TRBV4-2 | TRBD2 | . | TGTGCCAGCAGCCAGGGCAAGCGTTCTTCGGGGGGCTACAATGAGCAGTTCTTC | CASSQGKRSSGGYNEQFF
TRBJ2-5 | TRBV7-9 | TRBD1 | . | TGTGCCAGCAGCTCTACCCAACAGGGGACGGGAGAGACCCAGTACTTC | CASSSTQQGTGETQYF
TRBJ2-7 | TRBV7-8 | TRBD1 | . | TGTGCCAGCAGCTCCTCCCCCTCCCGGGACAGCGAATCCTACGAGCAGTACTTC | CASSSSPSRDSESYEQYF
TRBJ2-3 | TRBV7-2 | TRBD2 | . | TGTGCCAGCAGCCCCCAGGCAGCGGGGAGCACAGATACGCAGTATTTT | CASSPQAAGSTDTQYF
TRBJ2-7 | TRBV11-2 | . | few | TGTGCCAGCAGCTTAATTTCCAGCGAGCAGTACTTC | CASSLISSEQYF
TRBJ1-5 | TRBV7-2 | . | . | TGTGCCAGCAGCTATACAGGGTTCAATCAGCCCCAGCATTTT | CASSYTGFNQPQHF
TRBJ1-2 | TRBV18 | TRBD1 | . | TGTGCCAGCTCACCTGGACAGGGGAAAGGCTACACCTTC | CASSPGQGKGYTF
TRBJ1-5 | TRBV20-1 | TRBD1 | . | TGCAGTGCTAGTGGGAACAGGGGGGAACAGCCCCAGCATTTT | CSASGNRGEQPQHF
TRBJ2-7 | TRBV3-1/TRBV3-2 | . | . | TGTGCTAGGGAAGGGGGGGCCTACTTAACCCTTACCTACGAGCAGTACTTC | CAREGGAYLTLTYEQYF
TRBJ1-3 | TRBV27 | . | . | TGTGCCAGCAGTTTTGGCGGGGGGGCACCTGGAAACACCATATATTTT | CASSFGGGAPGNTIYF
TRBJ1-2 | TRBV3-1/TRBV3-2 | . | . | TGTGCCAGCAGCCAACCACTGACGACAGATCTAACAGGCTACACCTTC | CASSQPLTTDLTGYTF
TRBJ1-4 | TRBV5-1 | . | . | TGCGCCAGCAGTGGGGGCTGGGATGAAAAACTGTTTTTT | CASSGGWDEKLFF
TRBJ2-7 | TRBV5-4 | TRBD2 | few | TGTGCCAGCAGCCCCGGGACTAGCGACTACGAGCAGTACTTC | CASSPGTSDYEQYF
TRBJ1-2 | TRBV5-1 | TRBD1 | . | TGCGCCAGCAACATTGGACAGGGTACGGGCTACACCTTC | CASNIGQGTGYTF
TRBJ1-4 | TRBV7-9 | TRBD1 | . | TGTGCCAGCAGCTTAGTAGGACAGGGACTGTTTTTT | CASSLVGQGLFF
TRBJ2-1 | TRBV2 | TRBD2 | . | TGTGCCAGCAGTAAACTAGCGGGGGGACCTAATGAGCAGTTCTTC | CASSKLAGGPNEQFF
TRBJ1-1 | TRBV6-1 | . | . | TGTGCCAGCAGTGAAGTAGCGGGCAGGGATAAAGCTTTCTTT | CASSEVAGRDKAFF
TRBJ2-2 | TRBV9 | TRBD2 | . | TGTGCCAGCAACCCCTCCCCCGGCGGGGGGGCCTACGGGGAGCTGTTTTTT | CASNPSPGGGAYGELFF
TRBJ1-5 | TRBV2 | TRBD1 | . | TGTGCCAGCAGTGGCCAGGGGGGAAATCAGCCCCAGCATTTT | CASSGQGGNQPQHF
TRBJ1-2 | TRBV7-2 | . | . | TGTGCCAGCAGCTCAACGGCAGGGGCGGGTGGCTACACCTTC | CASSSTAGAGGYTF
TRBJ1-5 | TRBV20-1 | . | few | TGCAGTGCTAGTAACGGAGTAGCCGGAGGTCAGCCCCAGCATTTT | CSASNGVAGGQPQHF
TRBJ1-5 | TRBV6-5 | . | once | TGTGCCAGCACCCGCGGGGGGGCGCAGGGTCAGCCCCAGCATTTT | CASTRGGAQGQPQHF
TRBJ1-2 | TRBV5-1 | TRBD1 | . | TGCGCCAGCAGCTTGGGGACAGGACACTATGGCTACACCTTC | CASSLGTGHYGYTF
TRBJ2-5 | TRBV29-1 | . | . | TGCAGCGTTGAGGCGACAGGTGGCGAGACCCAGTACTTC | CSVEATGGETQYF
TRBJ2-2 | TRBV5-6 | . | . | TGTGCCAGCAGCCTGGGACATGATGGCACCGGGGAGCTGTTTTTT | CASSLGHDGTGELFF
TRBJ2-1 | TRBV6-2/TRBV6-3 | TRBD1 | . | TGTGCCAGCAGTCGAACAGGGGGCTCCTACAATGAGCAGTTCTTC | CASSRTGGSYNEQFF
TRBJ2-3 | TRBV4-3 | TRBD1 | . | TGCGCCAGCAGCGTAGGAGGCGCAGGACAGGGTAGCACAGATACGCAGTATTTT | CASSVGGAGQGSTDTQYF
TRBJ2-7 | TRBV10-1 | . | . | TGCGCCAGCAGTGATCTTAGAGGAGGCGAGCAGTACTTC | CASSDLRGGEQYF
TRBJ2-2 | TRBV7-9 | . | . | TGTGCCAGCAGCCTAGTGGGGGCGGCCACCGGGGAGCTGTTTTTT | CASSLVGAATGELFF
TRBJ1-1 | TRBV27 | TRBD1 | . | TGTGCCAGCAGTTCCCGGACAGGGGAAACTGAAGCTTTCTTT | CASSSRTGETEAFF
TRBJ1-2 | TRBV6-6 | TRBD1 | . | TGTGCCAGCAGTTCCGCCGGGACAGGGAATCGGCATGGCTACACCTTC | CASSSAGTGNRHGYTF
TRBJ2-1 | TRBV27 | . | . | TGTGCCAGCTATACCACCTCGGGGGGCCCCTACAATGAGCAGTTCTTC | CASYTTSGGPYNEQFF
TRBJ1-5 | TRBV6-5 | . | . | TGTGCCAGCAGTCGGGGGGGGCAGGGCAATCAGCCCCAGCATTTT | CASSRGGQGNQPQHF
TRBJ2-7 | TRBV27 | TRBD1 | . | TGTGCCAGCAGTTTCCAGGACAGGGGAGTCCAGCAGTACTTC | CASSFQDRGVQQYF
TRBJ1-5 | TRBV24-1 | . | . | TGTGCCACCAGTGACGGGGGGGGCGCACAGCCCCAGCATTTT | CATSDGGGAQPQHF
TRBJ1-1 | TRBV6-6 | . | . | TGTGCCAGCTCCCTCACCAGGAACACTGAAGCTTTCTTT | CASSLTRNTEAFF
TRBJ1-2 | TRBV7-2 | . | . | TGTGCCAGCAGCTTAGCGGGGTCGGGAGCTTCTAACTATGGCTACACCTTC | CASSLAGSGASNYGYTF
TRBJ1-5 | TRBV6-6 | TRBD1 | . | TGTGCCAGCAGCCCGGGACAGGGTTATCAGCCCCAGCATTTT | CASSPGQGYQPQHF
TRBJ2-2 | TRBV9 | . | . | TGTGCCAGCAGCGGAACAGAGATCGCGAACACCGGGGAGCTGTTTTTT | CASSGTEIANTGELFF
TRBJ2-1 | TRBV5-1 | TRBD1 | . | TGCGCCAGCAGCTCTGGGACAGGGAACAATGAGCAGTTCTTC | CASSSGTGNNEQFF
TRBJ2-3 | TRBV21-1 | . | . | TGTGCCAGCAGCAATCACCCAAAGAGAGTGGGGGCCCCGGATAGCACAGATACGCAGTATTTT | CASSNHPKRVGAPDSTDTQYF
TRBJ2-2 | TRBV19 | . | once | TGTGCCAGTAGTGCGACGGGATCCAACACCGGGGAGCTGTTTTTT | CASSATGSNTGELFF
TRBJ1-3 | TRBV19 | . | . | TGTGCCAGTAGTTTCGCAGGGGCTGGAAACACCATATATTTT | CASSFAGAGNTIYF
TRBJ1-4 | TRBV4-2 | TRBD1 | . | TGTGCCAGCAGCCGAGACGGGGACAGGGAAAAACTGTTTTTT | CASSRDGDREKLFF